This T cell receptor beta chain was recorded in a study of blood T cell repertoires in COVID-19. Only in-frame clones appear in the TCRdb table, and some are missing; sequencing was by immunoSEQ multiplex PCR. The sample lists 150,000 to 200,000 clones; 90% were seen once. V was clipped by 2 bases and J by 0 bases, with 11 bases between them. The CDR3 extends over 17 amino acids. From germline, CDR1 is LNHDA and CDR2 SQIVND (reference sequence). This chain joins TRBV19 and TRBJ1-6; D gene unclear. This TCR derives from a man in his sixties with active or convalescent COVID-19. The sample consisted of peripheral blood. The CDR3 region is CASSIQAGSSYNSPLHF. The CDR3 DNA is TGTGCCAGTAGTATACAGGCCGGGAGCTCCTATAATTCACCCCTCCACTTT.